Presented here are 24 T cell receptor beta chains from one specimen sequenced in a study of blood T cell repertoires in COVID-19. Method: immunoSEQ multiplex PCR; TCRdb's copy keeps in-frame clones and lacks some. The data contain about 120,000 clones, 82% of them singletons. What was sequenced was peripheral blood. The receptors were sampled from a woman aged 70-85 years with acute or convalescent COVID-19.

This CDR3 is CASSQDKYPGTVNTEAFF. CDR3 nucleotide sequence: TGCGCCAGCAGCCAAGATAAGTACCCCGGGACAGTGAACACTGAAGCTTTCTTT. The chain links TRBV4-3 to TRBJ1-1, with TRBD1 matching over 7 bases. CDR3 length: 18 amino acids. Germline CDR1 reads LGHNA; CDR2 reads YSLEER. The V segment lost 0 bases and the J segment 0 bases; nucleotides outside the gene matches: 10.

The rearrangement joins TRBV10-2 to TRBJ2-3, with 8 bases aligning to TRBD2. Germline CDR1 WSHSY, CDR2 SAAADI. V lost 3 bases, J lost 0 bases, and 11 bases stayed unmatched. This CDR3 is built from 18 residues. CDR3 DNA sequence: TGCGCCAGCAGTGAAAATCGTCGGGGGGGCCGTAGCACAGATACGCAGTATTTT. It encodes CASSENRRGGRSTDTQYF.

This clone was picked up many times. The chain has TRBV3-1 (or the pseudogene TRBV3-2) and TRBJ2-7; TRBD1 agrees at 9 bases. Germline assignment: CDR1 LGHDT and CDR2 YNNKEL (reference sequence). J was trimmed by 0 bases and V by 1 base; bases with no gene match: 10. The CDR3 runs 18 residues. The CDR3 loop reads CASSQAGVGQGTSYEQYF. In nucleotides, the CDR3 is TGTGCCAGCAGCCAAGCCGGGGTGGGACAGGGTACCTCCTACGAGCAGTACTTC.

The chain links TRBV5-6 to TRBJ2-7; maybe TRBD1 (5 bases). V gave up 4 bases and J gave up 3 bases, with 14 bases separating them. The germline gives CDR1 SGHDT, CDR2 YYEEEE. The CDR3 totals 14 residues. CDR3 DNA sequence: TGTGCCAGCAGCCGAGTCAGGGTCCTCTACGAGCAGTACTTC. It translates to CASSRVRVLYEQYF. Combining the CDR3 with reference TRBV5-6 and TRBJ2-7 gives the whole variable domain DAGVTQSPTHLIKTRGQQVTLRCSPKSGHDTVSWYQQALGQGPQFIFQYYEEEERQRGNFPDRFSGHQFPNYSSELNVNALLLGDSALYLCASSRVRVLYEQYFGPGTRLTVT.

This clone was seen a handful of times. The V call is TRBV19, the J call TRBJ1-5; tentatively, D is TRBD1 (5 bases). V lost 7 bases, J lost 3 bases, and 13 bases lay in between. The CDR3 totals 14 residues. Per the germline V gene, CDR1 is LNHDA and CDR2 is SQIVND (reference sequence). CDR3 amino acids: CASTHPDNNQPQHF. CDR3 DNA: TGTGCCAGTACTCACCCGGACAACAATCAGCCCCAGCATTTT.

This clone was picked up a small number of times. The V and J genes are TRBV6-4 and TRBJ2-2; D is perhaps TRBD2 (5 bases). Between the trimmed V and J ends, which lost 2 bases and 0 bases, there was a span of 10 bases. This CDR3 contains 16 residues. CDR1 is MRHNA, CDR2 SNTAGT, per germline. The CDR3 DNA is TGTGCCAGCAGTGACGGCCTCGGGGCGAACACCGGGGAGCTGTTTTTT. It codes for CASSDGLGANTGELFF.

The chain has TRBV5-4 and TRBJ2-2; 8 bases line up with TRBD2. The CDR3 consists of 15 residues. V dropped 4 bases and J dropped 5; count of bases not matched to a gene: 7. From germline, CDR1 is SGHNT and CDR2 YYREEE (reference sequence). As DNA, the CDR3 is TGTGCCAGCAGCGCTAACGGGGGGGCTACCGGGGAGCTGTTTTTT. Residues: CASSANGGATGELFF.

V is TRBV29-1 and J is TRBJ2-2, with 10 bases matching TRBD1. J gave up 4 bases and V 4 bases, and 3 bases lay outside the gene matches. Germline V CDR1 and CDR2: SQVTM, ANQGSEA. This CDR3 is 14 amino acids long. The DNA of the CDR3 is TGCAGCGTTGGGGGACAGGGGACCACCGGGGAGCTGTTTTTT. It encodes CSVGGQGTTGELFF.

The CDR3 spells CASSWGQPNEKLFF. The DNA for the CDR3 is TGCGCCAGCAGCTGGGGACAGCCTAATGAAAAACTGTTTTTT. This chain joins TRBV5-1 and TRBJ1-4; 7 nucleotides align to TRBD1. Trimming cost V 3 bases and J 3 bases; bases outside gene matches: 2. Germline CDR1 and CDR2: SGHRS and YFSETQ. The CDR3 runs 14 residues.

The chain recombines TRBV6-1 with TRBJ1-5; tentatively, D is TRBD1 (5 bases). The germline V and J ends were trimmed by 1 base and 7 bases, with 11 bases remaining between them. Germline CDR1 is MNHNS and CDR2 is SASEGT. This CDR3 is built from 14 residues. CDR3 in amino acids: CASSEVLGRQPQHF. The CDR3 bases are TGTGCCAGCAGTGAAGTGCTGGGGCGGCAGCCCCAGCATTTT.

CDR3: CASSSLAGYSYNEQFF. The CDR3 nucleotides read TGTGCCAGCAGCTCTCTAGCGGGGTACTCCTACAATGAGCAGTTCTTC. This sequence joins TRBV7-9 and TRBJ2-1; TRBD2 matches 9 bases. Unmatched junction bases numbered 4, after V lost 4 bases and J lost 0 bases. There are 16 residues in the CDR3. CDR1 SEHNR and CDR2 FQNEAQ come from the germline V gene (reference sequence).

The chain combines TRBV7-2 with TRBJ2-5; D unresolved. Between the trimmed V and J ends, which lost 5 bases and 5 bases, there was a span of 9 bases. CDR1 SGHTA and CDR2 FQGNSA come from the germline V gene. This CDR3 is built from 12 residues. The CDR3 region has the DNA TGTGCCAGCAGCACTGCGTGGGAGACCCAGTACTTC. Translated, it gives CASSTAWETQYF. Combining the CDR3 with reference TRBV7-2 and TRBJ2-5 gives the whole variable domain GAGVSQSPSNKVTEKGKDVELRCDPISGHTALYWYRQSLGQGLEFLIYFQGNSAPDKSGLPSDRFSAERTGGSVSTLTIQRTQQEDSAVYLCASSTAWETQYFGPGTRLLVL.

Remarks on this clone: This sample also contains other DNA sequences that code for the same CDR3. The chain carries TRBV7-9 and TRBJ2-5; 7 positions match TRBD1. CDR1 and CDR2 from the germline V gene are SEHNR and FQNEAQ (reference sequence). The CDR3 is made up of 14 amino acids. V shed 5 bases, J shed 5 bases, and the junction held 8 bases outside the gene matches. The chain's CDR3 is CASSSTGVGETQYF. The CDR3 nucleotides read TGTGCCAGCAGCAGCACAGGGGTAGGCGAGACCCAGTACTTC.

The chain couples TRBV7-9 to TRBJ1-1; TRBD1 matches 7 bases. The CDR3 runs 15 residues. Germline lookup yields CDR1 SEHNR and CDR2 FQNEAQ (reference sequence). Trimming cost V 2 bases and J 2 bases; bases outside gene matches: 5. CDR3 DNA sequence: TGTGCCAGCAGCTTAATGACAGGGACAAACACTGAAGCTTTCTTT. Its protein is CASSLMTGTNTEAFF.

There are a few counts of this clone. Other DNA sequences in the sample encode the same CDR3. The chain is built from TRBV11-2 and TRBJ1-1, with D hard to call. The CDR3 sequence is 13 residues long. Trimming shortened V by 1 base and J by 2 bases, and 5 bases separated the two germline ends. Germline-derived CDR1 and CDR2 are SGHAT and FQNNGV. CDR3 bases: TGTGCCAGCAGCTTAGCTTCTAACACTGAAGCTTTCTTT. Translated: CASSLASNTEAFF.

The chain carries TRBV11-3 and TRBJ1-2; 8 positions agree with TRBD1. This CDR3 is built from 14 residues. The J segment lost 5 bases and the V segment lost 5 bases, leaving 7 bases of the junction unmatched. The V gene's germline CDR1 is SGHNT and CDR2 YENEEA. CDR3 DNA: TGTGCCAGCAGCGATAACCAGGGGGCGTATGGCTACACCTTC. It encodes CASSDNQGAYGYTF. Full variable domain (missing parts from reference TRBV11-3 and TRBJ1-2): EAGVVQSPRYKIIEKKQPVAFWCNPISGHNTLYWYLQNLGQGPELLIRYENEEAVDDSQLPKDRFSAERLKGVDSTLKIQPAELGDSAVYLCASSDNQGAYGYTFGSGTRLTVV.

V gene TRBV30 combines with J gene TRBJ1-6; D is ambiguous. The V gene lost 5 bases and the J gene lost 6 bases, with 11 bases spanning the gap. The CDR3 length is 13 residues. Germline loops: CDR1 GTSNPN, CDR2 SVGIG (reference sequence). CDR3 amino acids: CAWVSPGNSPLHF. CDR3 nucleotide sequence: TGTGCCTGGGTTAGTCCAGGTAATTCACCCCTCCACTTT.

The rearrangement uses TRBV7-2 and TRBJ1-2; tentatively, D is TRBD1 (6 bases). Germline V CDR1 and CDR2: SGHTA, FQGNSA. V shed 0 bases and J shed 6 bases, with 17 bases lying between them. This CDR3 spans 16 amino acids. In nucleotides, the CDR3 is TGTGCCAGCAGCTTAGCGGGTTTTGACAGGAGAGATGGCTACACCTTC. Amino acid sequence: CASSLAGFDRRDGYTF.

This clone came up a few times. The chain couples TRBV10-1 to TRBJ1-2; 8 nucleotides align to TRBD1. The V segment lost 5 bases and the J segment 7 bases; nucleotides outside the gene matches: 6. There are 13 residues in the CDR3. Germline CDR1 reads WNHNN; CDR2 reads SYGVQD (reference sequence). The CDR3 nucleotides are TGCGCCAGCAGTTTGGACAGGGTTTCTGGCTACACCTTC. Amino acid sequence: CASSLDRVSGYTF.

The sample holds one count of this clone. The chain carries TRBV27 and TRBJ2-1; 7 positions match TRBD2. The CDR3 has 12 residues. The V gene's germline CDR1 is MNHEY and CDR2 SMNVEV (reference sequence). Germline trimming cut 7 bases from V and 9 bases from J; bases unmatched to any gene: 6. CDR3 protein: CASTSGGPEQFF. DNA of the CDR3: TGTGCCAGCACCTCGGGGGGACCTGAGCAGTTCTTC.

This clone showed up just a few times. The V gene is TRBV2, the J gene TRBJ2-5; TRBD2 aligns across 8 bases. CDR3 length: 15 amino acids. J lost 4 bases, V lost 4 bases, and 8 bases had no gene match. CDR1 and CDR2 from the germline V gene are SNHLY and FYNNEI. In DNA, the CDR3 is TGTGCCAGCAGTGCCGGGACTAGTTTCGGAGAGACCCAGTACTTC. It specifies CASSAGTSFGETQYF.

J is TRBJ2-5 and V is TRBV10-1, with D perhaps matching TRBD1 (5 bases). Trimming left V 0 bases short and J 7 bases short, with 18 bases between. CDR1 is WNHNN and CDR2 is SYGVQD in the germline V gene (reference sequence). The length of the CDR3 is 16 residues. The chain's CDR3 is CASSESTEQVFVTQYF. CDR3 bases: TGCGCCAGCAGTGAGTCGACAGAACAGGTTTTCGTGACCCAGTACTTC.

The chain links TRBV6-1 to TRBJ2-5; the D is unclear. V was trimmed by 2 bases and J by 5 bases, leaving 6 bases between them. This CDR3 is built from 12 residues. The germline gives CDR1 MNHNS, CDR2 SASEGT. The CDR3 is CASSELYETQYF. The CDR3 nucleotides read TGTGCCAGCAGTGAACTATATGAGACCCAGTACTTC.

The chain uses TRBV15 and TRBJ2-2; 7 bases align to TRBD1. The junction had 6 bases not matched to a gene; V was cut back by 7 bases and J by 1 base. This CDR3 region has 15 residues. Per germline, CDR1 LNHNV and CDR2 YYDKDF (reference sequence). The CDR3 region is CATTRDRVNTGELFF. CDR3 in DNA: TGTGCCACCACCAGGGACAGAGTGAACACCGGGGAGCTGTTTTTT.